Given below is one T cell receptor beta chain in context. Its specificity is unknown. The data were produced by immunoSEQ multiplex PCR, yet TCRdb's version contains in-frame clones alone and is incomplete. This sample has some 140,000 clones, with approximately 85% found just once. This sample was taken from a study of cytomegalovirus exposure and HLA in healthy donors. Study details: A later analysis reported the same platform for the roughly 110 validation repertoires and the 500 to 750 first-cohort repertoires.

Study findings and constraints: Cytomegalovirus-associated TCR beta chains were listed, numbering 164. The study found most TCR sequences rare, yet found some public TCRs in many donors.

CDR3 length equals 14 residues. The germline CDR1 and CDR2 sequences are LNHDA and SQIVND (reference sequence). J lost 6 bases, V lost 2 bases, and 4 bases had no gene match. The specimen sequenced was PBMCs. The origin of this receptor is a woman in her 30s in good health and CMV-seronegative. V is TRBV19 and J is TRBJ1-1, with 9 bases lining up with TRBD1. This CDR3 reads CASSIWTGAPEAFF. Written as DNA, the CDR3 is TGTGCCAGTAGTATATGGACAGGGGCCCCTGAAGCTTTCTTT.